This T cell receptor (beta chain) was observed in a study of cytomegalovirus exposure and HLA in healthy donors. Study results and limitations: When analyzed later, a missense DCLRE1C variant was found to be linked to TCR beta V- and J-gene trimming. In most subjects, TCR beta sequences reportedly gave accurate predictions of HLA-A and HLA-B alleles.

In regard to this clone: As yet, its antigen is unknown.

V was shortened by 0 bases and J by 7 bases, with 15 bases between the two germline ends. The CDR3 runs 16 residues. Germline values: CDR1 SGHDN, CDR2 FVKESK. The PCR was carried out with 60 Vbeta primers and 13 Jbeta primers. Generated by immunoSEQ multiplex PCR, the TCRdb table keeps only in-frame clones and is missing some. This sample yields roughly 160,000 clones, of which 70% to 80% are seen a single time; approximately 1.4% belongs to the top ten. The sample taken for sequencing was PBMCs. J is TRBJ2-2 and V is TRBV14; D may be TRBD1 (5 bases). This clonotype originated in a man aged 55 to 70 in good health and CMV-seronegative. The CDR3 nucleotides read TGTGCCAGCAGCCAAGATGGAAGGATAGGGGTCGGGGAGCTGTTTTTT. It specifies CASSQDGRIGVGELFF. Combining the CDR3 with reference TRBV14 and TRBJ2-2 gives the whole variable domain EAGVTQFPSHSVIEKGQTVTLRCDPISGHDNLYWYRRVMGKEIKFLLHFVKESKQDESGMPNNRFLAERTGGTYSTLKVQPAELEDSGVYFCASSQDGRIGVGELFFGEGSRLTVL.